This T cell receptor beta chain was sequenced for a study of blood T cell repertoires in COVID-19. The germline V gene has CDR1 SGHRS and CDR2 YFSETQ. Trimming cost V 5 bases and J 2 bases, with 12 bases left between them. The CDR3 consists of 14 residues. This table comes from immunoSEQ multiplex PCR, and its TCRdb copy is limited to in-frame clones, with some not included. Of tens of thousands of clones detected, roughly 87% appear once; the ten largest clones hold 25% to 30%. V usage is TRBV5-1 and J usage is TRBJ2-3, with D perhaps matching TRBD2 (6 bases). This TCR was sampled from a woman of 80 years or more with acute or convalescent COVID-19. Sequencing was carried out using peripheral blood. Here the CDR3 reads CASRSGLNTDTQYF. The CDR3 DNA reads TGCGCCAGCAGATCGGGACTTAACACAGATACGCAGTATTTT.